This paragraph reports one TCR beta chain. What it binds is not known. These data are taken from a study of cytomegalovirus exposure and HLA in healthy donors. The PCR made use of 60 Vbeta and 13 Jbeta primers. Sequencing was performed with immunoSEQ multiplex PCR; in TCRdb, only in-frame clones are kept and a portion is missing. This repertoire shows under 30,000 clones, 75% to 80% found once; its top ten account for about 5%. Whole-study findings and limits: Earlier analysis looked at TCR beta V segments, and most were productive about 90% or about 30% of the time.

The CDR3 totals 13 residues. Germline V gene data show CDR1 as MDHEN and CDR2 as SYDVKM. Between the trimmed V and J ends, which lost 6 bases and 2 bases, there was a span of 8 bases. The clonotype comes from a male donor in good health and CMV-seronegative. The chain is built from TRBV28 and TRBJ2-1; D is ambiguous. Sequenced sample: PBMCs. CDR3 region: CASRQLTYNEQFF. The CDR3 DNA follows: TGTGCCAGCAGACAGCTTACCTACAATGAGCAGTTCTTC. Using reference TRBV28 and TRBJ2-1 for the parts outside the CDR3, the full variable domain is DVKVTQSSRYLVKRTGEKVFLECVQDMDHENMFWYRQDPGLGLRLIYFSYDVKMKEKGDIPEGYSVSREKKERFSLILESASTNQTSMYLCASRQLTYNEQFFGPGTRLTVL.